A single TCR beta chain is shown here with its context. This record comes from a study of T cell changes during pregnancy in multiple sclerosis. Libraries were prepared by immunoSEQ multiplex PCR; TCRdb keeps only in-frame clonotypes and omits some of them. The table shows tens of thousands of clones, with nearly 90% occurring only once. Source: peripheral blood, taken in the first trimester of pregnancy. The clonotype comes from a female donor with multiple sclerosis, enrolled in a pregnancy study.

In nucleotides, the CDR3 is TGCGCCAGCAGCCAAGCTGTTAGGGGTAATGAGCAGTTCTTC. It is translated as CASSQAVRGNEQFF. The chain links TRBV4-3 to TRBJ2-1, with D possibly being TRBD1 (5 bases). V gave up 1 base and J gave up 7 bases, with 11 bases separating them. The germline gives CDR1 LGHNA, CDR2 YSLEER. The CDR3 loop spans 14 amino acids.